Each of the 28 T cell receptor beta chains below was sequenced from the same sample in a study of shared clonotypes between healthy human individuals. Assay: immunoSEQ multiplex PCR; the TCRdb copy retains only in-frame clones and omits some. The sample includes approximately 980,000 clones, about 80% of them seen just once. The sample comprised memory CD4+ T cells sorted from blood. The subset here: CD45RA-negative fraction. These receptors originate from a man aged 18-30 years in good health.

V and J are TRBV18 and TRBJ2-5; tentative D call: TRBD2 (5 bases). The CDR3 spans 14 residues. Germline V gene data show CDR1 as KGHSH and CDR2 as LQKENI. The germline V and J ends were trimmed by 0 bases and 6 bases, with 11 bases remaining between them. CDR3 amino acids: CASSPPGVSKTQYF. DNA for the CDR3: TGTGCCAGCTCACCACCCGGGGTATCGAAGACCCAGTACTTC. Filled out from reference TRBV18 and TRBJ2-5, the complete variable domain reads NAGVMQNPRHLVRRRGQEARLRCSPMKGHSHVYWYRQLPEEGLKFMVYLQKENIIDESGMPKERFSAEFPKEGPSILRIQQVVRGDSAAYFCASSPPGVSKTQYFGPGTRLLVL.

The CDR3 is CASSLTREGEAFF. In DNA form, the CDR3 reads TGTGCCAGCAGCTTAACGAGGGAGGGAGAAGCTTTCTTT. This chain connects TRBV7-3 to TRBJ1-1; D is undetermined. Germline assignment: CDR1 SGHTA and CDR2 FQGTGA. V lost 0 bases, J lost 8 bases, and 10 bases lay in between. The CDR3 loop spans 13 amino acids.

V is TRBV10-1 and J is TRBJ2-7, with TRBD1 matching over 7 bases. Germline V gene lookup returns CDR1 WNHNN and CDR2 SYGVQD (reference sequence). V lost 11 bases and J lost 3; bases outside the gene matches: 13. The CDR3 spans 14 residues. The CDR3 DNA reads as TGCGCCGGTCAAGACAGGGCAAAAATCTACGAGCAGTACTTC. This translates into CAGQDRAKIYEQYF.

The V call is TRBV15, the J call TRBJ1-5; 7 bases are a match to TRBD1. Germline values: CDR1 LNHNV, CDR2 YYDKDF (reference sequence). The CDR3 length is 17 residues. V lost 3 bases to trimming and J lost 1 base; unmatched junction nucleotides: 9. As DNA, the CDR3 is TGTGCCACCAGCAGTGAGACAGGGTTTTGGAGCAATCAGCCCCAGCATTTT. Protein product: CATSSETGFWSNQPQHF. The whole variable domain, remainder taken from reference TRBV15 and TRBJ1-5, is DAMVIQNPRYQVTQFGKPVTLSCSQTLNHNVMYWYQQKSSQAPKLLFHYYDKDFNNEADTPDNFQSRRPNTSFCFLDIRSPGLGDTAMYLCATSSETGFWSNQPQHFGDGTRLSIL.

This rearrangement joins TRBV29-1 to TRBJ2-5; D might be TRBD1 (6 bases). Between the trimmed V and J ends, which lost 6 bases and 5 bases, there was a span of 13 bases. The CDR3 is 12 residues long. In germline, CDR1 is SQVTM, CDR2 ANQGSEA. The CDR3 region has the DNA TGCAGCGTCAACAGGGAAGGGGAGACCCAGTACTTC. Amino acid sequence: CSVNREGETQYF.

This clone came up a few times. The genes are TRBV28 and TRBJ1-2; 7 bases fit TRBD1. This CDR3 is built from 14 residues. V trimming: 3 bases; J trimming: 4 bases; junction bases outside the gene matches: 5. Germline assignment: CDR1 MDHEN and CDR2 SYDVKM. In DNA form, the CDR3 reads TGTGCCAGCAGTTTGGGACAGTTTCGCTATGGCTACACCTTC. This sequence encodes CASSLGQFRYGYTF.

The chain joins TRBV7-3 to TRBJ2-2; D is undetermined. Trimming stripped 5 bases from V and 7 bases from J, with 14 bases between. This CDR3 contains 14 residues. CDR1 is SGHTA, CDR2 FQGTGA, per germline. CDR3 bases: TGTGCCAGCAGCCCCGATGCAATAAACGGGGAGCTGTTTTTT. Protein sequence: CASSPDAINGELFF. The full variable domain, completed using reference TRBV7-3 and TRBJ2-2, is GAGVSQTPSNKVTEKGKYVELRCDPISGHTALYWYRQSLGQGPEFLIYFQGTGAADDSGLPNDRFFAVRPEGSVSTLKIQRTERGDSAVYLCASSPDAINGELFFGEGSRLTVL.

The CDR3 here is CASGLVSGKGEQFF. DNA for the CDR3: TGTGCTAGTGGTTTGGTTAGCGGAAAGGGGGAGCAGTTCTTC. The rearrangement links TRBV12-5 to TRBJ2-1, with D maybe TRBD2 (6 bases). CDR1 and CDR2 from the germline V gene are LGHNT and FRNRAP. Trimming pared 0 bases from V and 10 bases from J, leaving 13 bases between. The CDR3 has 14 residues.

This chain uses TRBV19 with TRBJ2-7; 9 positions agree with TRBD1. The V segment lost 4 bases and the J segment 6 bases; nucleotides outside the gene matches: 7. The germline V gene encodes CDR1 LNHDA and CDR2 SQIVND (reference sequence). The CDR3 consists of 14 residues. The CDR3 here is CASSKARTGVEQYF. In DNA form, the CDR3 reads TGTGCCAGTAGTAAGGCCCGGACAGGGGTCGAGCAGTACTTC.

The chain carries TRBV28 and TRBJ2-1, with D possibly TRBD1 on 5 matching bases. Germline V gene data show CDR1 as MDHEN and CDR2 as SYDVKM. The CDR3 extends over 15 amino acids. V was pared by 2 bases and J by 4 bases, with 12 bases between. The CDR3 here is CASSLGQGVYNEQFF. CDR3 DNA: TGTGCCAGCAGTTTAGGGCAGGGCGTTTACAATGAGCAGTTCTTC.

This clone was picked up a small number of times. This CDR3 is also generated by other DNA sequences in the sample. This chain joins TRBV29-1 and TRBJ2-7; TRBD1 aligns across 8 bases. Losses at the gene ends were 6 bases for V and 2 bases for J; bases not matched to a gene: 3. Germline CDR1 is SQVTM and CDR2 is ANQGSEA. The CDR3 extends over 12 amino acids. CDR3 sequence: CSVGTGPYEQYF. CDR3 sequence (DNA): TGCAGCGTGGGGACAGGACCCTACGAGCAGTACTTC.

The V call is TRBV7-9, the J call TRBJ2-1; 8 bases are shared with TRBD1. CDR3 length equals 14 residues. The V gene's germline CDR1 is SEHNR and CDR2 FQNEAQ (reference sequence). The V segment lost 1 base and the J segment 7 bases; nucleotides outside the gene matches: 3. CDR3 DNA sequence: TGTGCCAGCAGCTTAGGACAGGGGACGAATGAGCAGTTCTTC. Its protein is CASSLGQGTNEQFF.

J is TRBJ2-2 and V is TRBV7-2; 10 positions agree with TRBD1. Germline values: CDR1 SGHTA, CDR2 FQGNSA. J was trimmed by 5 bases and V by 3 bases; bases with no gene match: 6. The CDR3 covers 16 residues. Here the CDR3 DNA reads TGTGCCAGCAGCTTCGGGACAGGGGTTAGAACCGGGGAGCTGTTTTTT. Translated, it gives CASSFGTGVRTGELFF.

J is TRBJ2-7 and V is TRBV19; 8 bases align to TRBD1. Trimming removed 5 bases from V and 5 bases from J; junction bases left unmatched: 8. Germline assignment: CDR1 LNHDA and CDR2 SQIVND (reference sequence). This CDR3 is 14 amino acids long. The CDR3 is CASSPRTGFDEQYF. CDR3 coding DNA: TGTGCCAGTAGTCCCCGGACAGGGTTCGACGAGCAGTACTTC.

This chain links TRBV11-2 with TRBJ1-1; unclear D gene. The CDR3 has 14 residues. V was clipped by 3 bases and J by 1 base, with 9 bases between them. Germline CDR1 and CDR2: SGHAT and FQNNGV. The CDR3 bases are TGTGCCAGCAGCTTGAGGGCGGCGAACACTGAAGCTTTCTTT. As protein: CASSLRAANTEAFF. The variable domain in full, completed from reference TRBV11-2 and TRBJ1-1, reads EAGVAQSPRYKIIEKRQSVAFWCNPISGHATLYWYQQILGQGPKLLIQFQNNGVVDDSQLPKDRFSAERLKGVDSTLKIQPAKLEDSAVYLCASSLRAANTEAFFGQGTRLTVV.

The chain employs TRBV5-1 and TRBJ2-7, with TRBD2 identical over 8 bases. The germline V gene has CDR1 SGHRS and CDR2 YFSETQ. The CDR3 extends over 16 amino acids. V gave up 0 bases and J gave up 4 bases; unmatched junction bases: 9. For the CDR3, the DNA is TGCGCCAGCAGCTTGGGCTTTAGCGGGGAAGTTTACGAGCAGTACTTC. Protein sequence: CASSLGFSGEVYEQYF.

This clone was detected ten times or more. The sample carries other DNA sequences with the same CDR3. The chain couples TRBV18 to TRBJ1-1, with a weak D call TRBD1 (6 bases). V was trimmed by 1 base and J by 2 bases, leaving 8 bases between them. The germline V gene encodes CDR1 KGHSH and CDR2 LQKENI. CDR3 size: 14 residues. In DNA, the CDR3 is TGTGCCAGCTCACCACAGGGGGGAAACACTGAAGCTTTCTTT. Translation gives CASSPQGGNTEAFF.

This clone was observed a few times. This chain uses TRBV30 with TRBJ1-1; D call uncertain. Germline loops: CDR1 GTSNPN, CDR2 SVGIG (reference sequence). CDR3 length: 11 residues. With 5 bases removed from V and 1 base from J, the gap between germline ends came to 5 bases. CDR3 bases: TGTGCCTGGTTGCGGAACACTGAAGCTTTCTTT. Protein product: CAWLRNTEAFF.

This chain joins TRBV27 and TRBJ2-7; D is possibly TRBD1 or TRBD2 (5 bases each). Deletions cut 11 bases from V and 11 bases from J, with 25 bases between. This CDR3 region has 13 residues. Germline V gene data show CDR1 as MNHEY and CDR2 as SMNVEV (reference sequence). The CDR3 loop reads CASAGTASRREYF. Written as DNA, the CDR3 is TGTGCCTCCGCCGGGACCGCGAGTCGAAGGGAGTACTTC.

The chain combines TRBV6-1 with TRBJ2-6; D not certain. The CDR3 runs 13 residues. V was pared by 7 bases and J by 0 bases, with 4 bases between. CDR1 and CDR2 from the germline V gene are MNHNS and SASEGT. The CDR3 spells CASTLSGANVLTF. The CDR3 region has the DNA TGTGCCAGCACCCTCTCTGGGGCCAACGTCCTGACTTTC.

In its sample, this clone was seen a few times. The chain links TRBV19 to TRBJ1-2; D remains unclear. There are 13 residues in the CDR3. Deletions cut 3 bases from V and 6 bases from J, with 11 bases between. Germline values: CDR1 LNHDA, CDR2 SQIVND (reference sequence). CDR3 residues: CASSIPRSDGYTF. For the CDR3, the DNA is TGTGCCAGTAGTATCCCCCGAAGCGATGGCTACACCTTC.

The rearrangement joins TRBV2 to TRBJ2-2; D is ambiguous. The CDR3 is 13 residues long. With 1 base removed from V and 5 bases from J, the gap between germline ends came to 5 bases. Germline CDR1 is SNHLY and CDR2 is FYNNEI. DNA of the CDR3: TGTGCCAGCAGTGAAGTGGTAACCGGGGAGCTGTTTTTT. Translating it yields CASSEVVTGELFF.

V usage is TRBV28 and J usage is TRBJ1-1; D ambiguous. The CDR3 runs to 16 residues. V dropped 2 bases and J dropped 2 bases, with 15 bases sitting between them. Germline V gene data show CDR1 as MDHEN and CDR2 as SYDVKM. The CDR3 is CASSLRQVVRNTEAFF. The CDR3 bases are TGTGCCAGCAGTTTACGGCAGGTGGTTCGTAACACTGAAGCTTTCTTT.

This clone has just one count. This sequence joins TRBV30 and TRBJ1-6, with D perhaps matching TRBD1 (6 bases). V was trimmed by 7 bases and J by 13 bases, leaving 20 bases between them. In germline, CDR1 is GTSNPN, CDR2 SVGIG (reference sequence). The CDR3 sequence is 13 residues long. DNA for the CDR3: TGTGCCTACAACAGGGCCCCCTTGAGTCCCCTCCACTTT. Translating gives CAYNRAPLSPLHF. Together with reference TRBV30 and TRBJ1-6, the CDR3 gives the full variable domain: SQTIHQWPATLVQPVGSPLSLECTVEGTSNPNLYWYRQAAGRGLQLLFYSVGIGQISSEVPQNLSASRPQDRQFILSSKKLLLSDSGFYLCAYNRAPLSPLHFGNGTRLTVT.

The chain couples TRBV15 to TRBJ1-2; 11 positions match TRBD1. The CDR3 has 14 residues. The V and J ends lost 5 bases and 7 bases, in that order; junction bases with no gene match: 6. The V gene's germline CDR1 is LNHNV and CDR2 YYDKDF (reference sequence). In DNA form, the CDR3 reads TGTGCCACCAGCGGACAGGGGGCGTTTGGTGGCTACACCTTC. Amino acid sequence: CATSGQGAFGGYTF.

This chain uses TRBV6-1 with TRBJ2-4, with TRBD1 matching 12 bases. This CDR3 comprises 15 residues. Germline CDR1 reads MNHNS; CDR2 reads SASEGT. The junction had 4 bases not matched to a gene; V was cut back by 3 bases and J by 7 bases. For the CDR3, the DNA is TGTGCCAGCAGTGAGGGACAGGGGGCGCATAACATTCAGTACTTC. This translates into CASSEGQGAHNIQYF.

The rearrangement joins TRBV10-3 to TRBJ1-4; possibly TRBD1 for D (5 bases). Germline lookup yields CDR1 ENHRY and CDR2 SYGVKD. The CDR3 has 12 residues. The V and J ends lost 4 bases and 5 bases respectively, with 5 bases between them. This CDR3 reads CAISGQNEKLFF. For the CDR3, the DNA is TGTGCCATCAGTGGACAGAATGAAAAACTGTTTTTT.

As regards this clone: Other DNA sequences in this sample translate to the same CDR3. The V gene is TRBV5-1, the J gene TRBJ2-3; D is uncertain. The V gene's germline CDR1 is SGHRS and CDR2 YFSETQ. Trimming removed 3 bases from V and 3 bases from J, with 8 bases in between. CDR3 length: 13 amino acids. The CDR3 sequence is CASSSTSTDTQYF. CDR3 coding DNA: TGCGCCAGCAGCTCTACCTCTACAGATACGCAGTATTTT.